This T cell receptor (beta chain) was obtained from a study of cytomegalovirus exposure and HLA in healthy donors. About the study: The 500 to 750 first-cohort repertoires and the roughly 130 validation repertoires shared the same platform, a later analysis reported. Points from the study as a whole: Researchers catalogued over 150 TCR beta chains as cytomegalovirus-associated.

The CDR3 is 19 amino acids. Germline-derived CDR1 and CDR2 are SGHTS and YDEGEE. V lost 3 bases to trimming and J lost 5 bases, with 26 bases between them. Produced via immunoSEQ multiplex PCR; TCRdb's table is partial and in-frame only. The sample consists of roughly 50,000 clones, more than 90% of them appearing once. On this clone: Its antigen is unknown.

Material: PBMCs. The receptor was derived from a man aged 18 to 30 in good health and CMV-seronegative. The genes are TRBV5-8 and TRBJ2-2; D might be TRBD2 (6 bases). The chain's CDR3 is CASSSDRIFEAGSTGELFF. The CDR3 region has the DNA TGTGCCAGCAGCTCGGATCGTATCTTTGAGGCGGGGAGTACCGGGGAGCTGTTTTTT.